A single sample gave rise to the 21 T cell receptor beta chains below, sequenced in a study of T cell responses to AZD1222 COVID-19 vaccine. The repertoire was sequenced with immunoSEQ multiplex PCR; TCRdb's copy has only in-frame clones and lacks some. The repertoire holds some 140,000 clones, with roughly 85% as singletons. The sample here was peripheral blood, taken 28 days after the second dose of the MenACWY control vaccine. The receptors derive from an adult who received the MenACWY meningococcal vaccine as a control.

This chain joins TRBV4-1 and TRBJ2-7; 7 bases align to TRBD1. CDR1 is MGHRA, CDR2 YSYEKL, per germline. V dropped 1 base and J dropped 6; count of bases not matched to a gene: 6. The CDR3 has 14 amino acids. CDR3 coding DNA: TGCGCCAGCAGCCAAGGGGACAGTCGGGGCGAGCAGTACGTC. This translates into CASSQGDSRGEQYV.

The chain joins TRBV7-8 to TRBJ2-5, with unresolved D. The CDR3 runs 19 residues. The ends were cut back, 5 bases at V and 4 bases at J, with 29 bases in the middle. Germline CDR1 and CDR2: SGHVS and FQNEAQ. The CDR3: CASSPSFTLSLSSPETQYF. CDR3 sequence (DNA): TGTGCCAGCAGCCCCTCGTTTACTTTGAGCCTCTCATCCCCAGAGACCCAGTACTTC.

The chain recombines TRBV12-3 or TRBV12-4 with TRBJ2-1; maybe TRBD2 (5 bases). The CDR3 is 13 residues long. V was pared by 1 base and J by 7 bases, with 8 bases between. CDR3 DNA sequence: TGTGCCAGCAGTTTAGTCGGCGGGAATGAGCAGTTCTTC. This codes for CASSLVGGNEQFF.

This clone appeared once. This chain joins TRBV6-5 and TRBJ1-4; D is undetermined. Trimming took off 5 bases at V and 0 bases at J, with 7 bases between the two ends. Germline V CDR1 and CDR2: MNHEY, SVGAGI. The CDR3 has 14 amino acids. The CDR3 coding sequence is TGTGCCAGCAGTATGACCCCAACTAATGAAAAACTGTTTTTT. Amino acid sequence: CASSMTPTNEKLFF.

The rearrangement joins TRBV18 to TRBJ2-5, with a tentative D call TRBD2 (5 bases). The CDR3 runs 17 residues. Germline CDR1 and CDR2: KGHSH and LQKENI. Trimming removed 2 bases from V and 1 base from J, with 17 bases in between. CDR3 amino acids: CASSPIGRSQRQETQYF. The CDR3 region has the DNA TGTGCCAGCTCACCAATAGGGAGAAGTCAACGCCAAGAGACCCAGTACTTC. Complete variable domain (other parts from reference TRBV18 and TRBJ2-5): NAGVMQNPRHLVRRRGQEARLRCSPMKGHSHVYWYRQLPEEGLKFMVYLQKENIIDESGMPKERFSAEFPKEGPSILRIQQVVRGDSAAYFCASSPIGRSQRQETQYFGPGTRLLVL.

The chain carries TRBV5-1 and TRBJ2-3, with no clear D. This CDR3 comprises 14 residues. From germline, CDR1 is SGHRS and CDR2 YFSETQ. V gave up 4 bases and J gave up 2 bases, with 11 bases separating them. The CDR3: CASSPSLYTDTQYF. The CDR3 nucleotides read TGCGCCAGCAGCCCCTCACTGTACACAGATACGCAGTATTTT.

CDR3: CASSESGGEGELFF. The CDR3 region has the DNA TGTGCCAGCAGTGAATCCGGGGGCGAGGGGGAGCTGTTTTTT. The J gene is TRBJ2-2, the V gene TRBV25-1; D is possibly TRBD1 or TRBD2 (6 bases each). The CDR3 loop spans 14 amino acids. The V gene's germline CDR1 is MGHDK and CDR2 SYGVNS. V was clipped by 1 base and J by 8 bases, with 11 bases between them.

The chain couples TRBV29-1 to TRBJ2-3; D gene ambiguous. The V gene lost 7 bases and the J gene lost 1 base, with 12 bases spanning the gap. Germline V CDR1 and CDR2: SQVTM, ANQGSEA. This CDR3 contains 13 residues. The CDR3 here is CSASNLGTDTQYF. The CDR3 nucleotides read TGCAGCGCCTCAAACCTAGGCACAGATACGCAGTATTTT.

The rearrangement links TRBV11-3 to TRBJ2-7, with D hard to call. Germline CDR1 is SGHNT and CDR2 is YENEEA. Trimming shortened V by 4 bases and J by 7 bases, and 14 bases separated the two germline ends. The CDR3 runs 13 residues. The CDR3 spells CASSSGPAEEQYF. CDR3 nucleotides: TGTGCCAGCAGCTCAGGACCTGCCGAAGAGCAGTACTTC.

The chain combines TRBV11-2 with TRBJ2-1; 13 positions agree with TRBD2. CDR1 and CDR2 (germline): SGHAT, FQNNGV. J lost 8 bases, V lost 3 bases, and 7 bases had no gene match. The CDR3 contains 16 residues. As DNA, the CDR3 is TGTGCCAGCAGCTTCCCGCGACTAGCGGGAGGTGATGAGCAGTTCTTC. Translation: CASSFPRLAGGDEQFF.

J is TRBJ1-5 and V is TRBV5-4; perhaps TRBD1 as D (6 bases). Looked up from germline, CDR1 is SGHNT and CDR2 is YYREEE (reference sequence). The CDR3 sequence is 16 residues long. V was shortened by 6 bases and J by 3 bases, with 19 bases between the two germline ends. CDR3 coding DNA: TGTGCCAGCACCCTGAGGGGTCGGACAGTCAATCAGCCCCAGCATTTT. It specifies CASTLRGRTVNQPQHF.

In this sample, this clone turned up many times. The chain is built from TRBV2 and TRBJ1-6; tentative D call: TRBD1 (5 bases). CDR1 is SNHLY, CDR2 FYNNEI, per germline. CDR3 length: 15 amino acids. Trimming removed 7 bases from V and 6 bases from J, with 16 bases in between. CDR3 sequence: CASTTQGPVNSPLHF. The CDR3 coding sequence is TGTGCCAGCACCACCCAGGGTCCCGTTAATTCACCCCTCCACTTT.

The genes are TRBV19 and TRBJ1-2, with D possibly being TRBD1 (6 bases). Between the trimmed V and J ends, which lost 0 bases and 6 bases, there was a span of 8 bases. The germline V gene has CDR1 LNHDA and CDR2 SQIVND (reference sequence). This CDR3 has 13 amino acids. The DNA for the CDR3 is TGTGCCAGTAGTATAGAGGGGGCAGATGGCTACACCTTC. Its translation is CASSIEGADGYTF.

The chain couples TRBV6-4 to TRBJ2-1; TRBD2 matches 8 bases. The germline V gene has CDR1 MRHNA and CDR2 SNTAGT. V trimming: 2 bases; J trimming: 0 bases; junction bases outside the gene matches: 0. The CDR3 consists of 15 residues. The CDR3 reads CASSDGTSSYNEQFF. The CDR3 nucleotides are TGTGCCAGCAGTGACGGGACTAGCTCCTACAATGAGCAGTTCTTC.

This chain connects TRBV6-1 to TRBJ1-1, with 10 bases lining up with TRBD1. Germline CDR1 is MNHNS and CDR2 is SASEGT. Trimming cost V 4 bases and J 4 bases; bases outside gene matches: 3. The CDR3 is 14 amino acids. CDR3 sequence reads: CASSGRTGGTEAFF. The CDR3 DNA reads as TGTGCCAGCAGTGGACGGACAGGGGGCACTGAAGCTTTCTTT.

The V gene is TRBV5-1, the J gene TRBJ2-3; 7 bases are shared with TRBD1. The CDR3 is made up of 16 amino acids. V dropped 4 bases and J dropped 1; count of bases not matched to a gene: 9. The germline gives CDR1 SGHRS, CDR2 YFSETQ. CDR3 coding DNA: TGCGCCAGCAGCCATCCTCGACAGGGAGGCACAGATACGCAGTATTTT. Translating it yields CASSHPRQGGTDTQYF.

The gene calls are TRBV11-3 and TRBJ2-5; no clear D gene. Germline-derived CDR1 and CDR2 are SGHNT and YENEEA. V dropped 8 bases and J dropped 3 bases, with 13 bases sitting between them. This CDR3 has 13 residues. The CDR3 spells CASAGYLKETQYF. Written as DNA, the CDR3 is TGTGCCAGCGCCGGGTACCTCAAAGAGACCCAGTACTTC.

V and J are TRBV5-1 and TRBJ2-3; 7 bases are a match to TRBD2. The CDR3 contains 14 residues. The germline CDR1 and CDR2 sequences are SGHRS and YFSETQ. V shed 1 base and J 5 bases; nucleotides not matched to a gene: 4. This chain's CDR3 is CASSLSGGEDTQYF. CDR3 nucleotide sequence: TGCGCCAGCAGCTTGTCGGGGGGAGAAGATACGCAGTATTTT.

This clone came up a few times. The chain couples TRBV21-1 to TRBJ1-1; the table's D call, TRBD1, has no DNA check behind it. TRBV21-1 is shown as a pseudogene. This CDR3 region has 17 residues. The CDR3 here is CASTCSGQGGVNTEAFF. DNA of the CDR3: TGTGCCAGCACTTGCTCGGGACAGGGGGGCGTGAACACTGAAGCTTTCTTT.

The V and J genes are TRBV11-3 and TRBJ2-1, with D perhaps TRBD1 (6 bases). CDR1 is SGHNT and CDR2 is YENEEA in the germline V gene. The CDR3 runs 14 residues. The germline V and J ends were trimmed by 5 bases and 8 bases, with 16 bases remaining between them. CDR3 DNA sequence: TGTGCCAGCAGCGTCCGGCCAGGGGCTTATGAGCAGTTCTTC. This codes for CASSVRPGAYEQFF.

The chain is built from TRBV23-1 and TRBJ1-1; tentatively, D is TRBD1 (5 bases). TRBV23-1 is an open reading frame whose function is uncertain. Deletions cut 5 bases from V and 10 bases from J, with 29 bases between. CDR3 length: 17 residues. CDR3 sequence (DNA): TGCGCCAGCAGTTCGCAAAACAAACCTGTTAGGGGCCGGGGAGCTTTCTTT. Translating gives CASSSQNKPVRGRGAFF.